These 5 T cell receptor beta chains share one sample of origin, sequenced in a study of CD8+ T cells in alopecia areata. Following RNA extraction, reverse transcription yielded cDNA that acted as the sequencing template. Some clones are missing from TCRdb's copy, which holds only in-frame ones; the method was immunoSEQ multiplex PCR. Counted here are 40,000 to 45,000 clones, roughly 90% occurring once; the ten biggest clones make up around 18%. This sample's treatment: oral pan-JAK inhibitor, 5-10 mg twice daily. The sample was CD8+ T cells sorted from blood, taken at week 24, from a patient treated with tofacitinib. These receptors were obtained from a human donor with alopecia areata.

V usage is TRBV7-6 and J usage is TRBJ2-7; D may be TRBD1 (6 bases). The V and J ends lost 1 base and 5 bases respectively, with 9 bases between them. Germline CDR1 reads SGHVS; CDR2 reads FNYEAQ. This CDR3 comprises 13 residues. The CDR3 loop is CASSLGQDNEQYF. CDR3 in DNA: TGTGCCAGCAGCTTAGGACAGGATAACGAGCAGTACTTC.

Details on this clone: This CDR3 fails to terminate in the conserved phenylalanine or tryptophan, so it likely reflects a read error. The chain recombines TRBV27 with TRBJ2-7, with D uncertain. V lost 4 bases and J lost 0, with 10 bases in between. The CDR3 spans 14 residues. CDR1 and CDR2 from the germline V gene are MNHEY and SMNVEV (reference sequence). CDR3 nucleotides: TGTGCCAGCAGTTCCCTCCTTAGCTCCTACGAGCAGTACCTC. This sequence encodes CASSSLLSSYEQYL.

The CDR3 protein is CASSLLGNTYNEQFF. In nucleotides, the CDR3 is TGTGCCAGCAGCTTACTCGGAAACACCTACAATGAGCAGTTCTTC. The rearrangement uses TRBV11-1 and TRBJ2-1; no reliable D call. CDR3 length: 15 residues. The V end was cut by 2 bases, the J end by 2 bases, with 10 bases between. CDR1 and CDR2 (germline): SGHAT, FQDESV (reference sequence).

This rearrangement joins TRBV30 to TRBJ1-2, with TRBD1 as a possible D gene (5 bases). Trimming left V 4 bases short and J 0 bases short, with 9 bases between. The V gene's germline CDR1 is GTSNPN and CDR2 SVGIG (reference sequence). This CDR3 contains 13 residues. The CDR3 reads CAWNGDSNYGYTF. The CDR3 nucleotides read TGTGCCTGGAATGGGGACTCTAACTATGGCTACACCTTC.

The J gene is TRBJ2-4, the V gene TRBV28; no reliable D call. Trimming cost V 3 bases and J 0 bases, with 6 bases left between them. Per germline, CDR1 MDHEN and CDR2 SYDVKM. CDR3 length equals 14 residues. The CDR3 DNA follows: TGTGCCAGCAGTTTGCGTCTAGCCAAAAACATTCAGTACTTC. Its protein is CASSLRLAKNIQYF.